This TCR beta chain emerged from a study of cytomegalovirus exposure and HLA in healthy donors. With 6 bases removed from V and 4 bases from J, the gap between germline ends came to 13 bases. Per the germline V gene, CDR1 is MNHEY and CDR2 is SVGAGI. The CDR3 runs 14 residues. Assay used: immunoSEQ multiplex PCR; TCRdb lists only in-frame clones, some missing. The repertoire has 150,000 to 200,000 clones, around nine tenths of them found once; the top ten carry roughly 1.3%. The sample comprised PBMCs. The receptor's source is a woman between 25 and 40 years old in good health and CMV-seronegative. The V call is TRBV6-5, the J call TRBJ1-5; no clear D. The CDR3 region is CASSRPRLNQPQHF. The CDR3 DNA sequence: TGTGCCAGCAGCCGCCCTCGACTTAATCAGCCCCAGCATTTT.